The 8 T cell receptor beta chains given below trace back to one sample, sequenced in a study of cytomegalovirus exposure and HLA in healthy donors. PCR employed 60 Vbeta and 13 Jbeta primers. The table came from immunoSEQ multiplex PCR; TCRdb's copy has only in-frame clones and leaves some out. The sample lists around 110,000 clones, about 70% occurring once. Sequenced material: PBMCs. These receptors all come from a man aged 25-45 years in good health and CMV-seropositive.

This clone has just one count. The chain links TRBV11-3 to TRBJ2-2; D gene unclear. This CDR3 has 12 amino acids. Germline assignment: CDR1 SGHNT and CDR2 YENEEA. Trimming removed 4 bases at V and 5 bases at J, with 5 bases between. For the CDR3, the DNA is TGTGCCAGCAGCTACTTTACCGGGGAGCTGTTTTTT. This encodes CASSYFTGELFF.

The chain uses TRBV19 and TRBJ2-3; possible D gene TRBD1, 5 bases. Germline CDR1 and CDR2: LNHDA and SQIVND (reference sequence). V was trimmed by 0 bases and J by 4 bases, leaving 11 bases between them. This CDR3 region has 15 residues. The CDR3 bases are TGTGCCAGTAGTATAGAGAAGGGGTTGGCAGATACGCAGTATTTT. Protein: CASSIEKGLADTQYF. The full variable domain, in which reference TRBV19 and TRBJ2-3 provide the parts outside the CDR3, is DGGITQSPKYLFRKEGQNVTLSCEQNLNHDAMYWYRQDPGQGLRLIYYSQIVNDFQKGDIAEGYSVSREKKESFPLTVTSAQKNPTAFYLCASSIEKGLADTQYFGPGTRLTVL.

The chain is built from TRBV5-5 and TRBJ2-1; 11 bases are a match to TRBD1. The germline CDR1 and CDR2 sequences are SGHKS and YYEKEE (reference sequence). Trimming removed 4 bases from V and 6 bases from J; junction bases left unmatched: 3. The CDR3 contains 14 residues. Here the CDR3 reads CASSAGTGGNEQFF. CDR3 nucleotides: TGTGCCAGCAGCGCCGGGACAGGGGGCAATGAGCAGTTCTTC.

The chain has TRBV19 and TRBJ2-3; TRBD2 might be the D (6 bases). The CDR3 has 15 residues. Germline CDR1 is LNHDA and CDR2 is SQIVND (reference sequence). The ends were cut back, 3 bases at V and 0 bases at J, with 10 bases in the middle. The CDR3 DNA is TGTGCCAGTAGTATCGGGGGACCAAGCACAGATACGCAGTATTTT. Amino acids: CASSIGGPSTDTQYF. Looking up the rest from reference TRBV19 and TRBJ2-3 gives the full variable domain: DGGITQSPKYLFRKEGQNVTLSCEQNLNHDAMYWYRQDPGQGLRLIYYSQIVNDFQKGDIAEGYSVSREKKESFPLTVTSAQKNPTAFYLCASSIGGPSTDTQYFGPGTRLTVL.

V and J are TRBV19 and TRBJ2-3, with 7 nucleotides matching TRBD1. This CDR3 spans 15 amino acids. V trimming: 4 bases; J trimming: 6 bases; junction bases outside the gene matches: 10. The germline CDR1 and CDR2 sequences are LNHDA and SQIVND (reference sequence). The CDR3, as DNA: TGTGCCAGTAGTACCAGACAGGGTTGGGCGGATACGCAGTATTTT. As protein: CASSTRQGWADTQYF.

The CDR3 DNA sequence: TGCGCCAGCAGCTGGATCAAGGGGGACACTGAAGCTTTCTTT. This gives the protein CASSWIKGDTEAFF. V and J are TRBV4-1 and TRBJ1-1, with D maybe TRBD1 (6 bases). The V end lost 5 bases, the J end lost 3 bases, and 13 bases lay between the germline ends. This CDR3 spans 14 amino acids. Per germline, CDR1 MGHRA and CDR2 YSYEKL.

The V call is TRBV12-5, the J call TRBJ1-1; the match to TRBD1 covers 8 bases. The CDR3 runs 15 residues. Germline CDR1 reads LGHNT; CDR2 reads FRNRAP. Trimming at V came to 1 base and at J to 3 bases, leaving 4 bases not matched to a gene. CDR3 coding DNA: TGTGCTAGTGGTTTGGGGACAGGGCTGCACACTGAAGCTTTCTTT. It translates to CASGLGTGLHTEAFF.

The rearrangement joins TRBV7-6 to TRBJ1-5; 7 bases are shared with TRBD1. The ends lost 4 bases at V and 4 bases at J; junction bases unmatched: 4. The CDR3 is 14 amino acids. Germline V gene sequence: CDR1 SGHVS, CDR2 FNYEAQ. The CDR3 coding sequence is TGTGCCAGCAGCTCCGGGACAGCGAATCAGCCCCAGCATTTT. Translated: CASSSGTANQPQHF.